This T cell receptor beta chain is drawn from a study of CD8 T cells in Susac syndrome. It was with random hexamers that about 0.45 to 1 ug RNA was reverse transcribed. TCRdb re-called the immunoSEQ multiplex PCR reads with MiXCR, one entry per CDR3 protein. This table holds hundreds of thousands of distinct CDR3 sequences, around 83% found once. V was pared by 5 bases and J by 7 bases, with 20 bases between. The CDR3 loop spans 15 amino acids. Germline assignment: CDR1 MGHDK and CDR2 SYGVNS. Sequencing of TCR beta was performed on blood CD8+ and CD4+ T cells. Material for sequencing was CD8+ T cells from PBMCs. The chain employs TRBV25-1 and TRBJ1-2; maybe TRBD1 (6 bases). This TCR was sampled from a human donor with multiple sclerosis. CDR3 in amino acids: CASSPPRTYRVGYTF. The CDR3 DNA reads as TGTGCCAGCAGTCCCCCCCGGACTTACAGGGTTGGCTACACCTTC.